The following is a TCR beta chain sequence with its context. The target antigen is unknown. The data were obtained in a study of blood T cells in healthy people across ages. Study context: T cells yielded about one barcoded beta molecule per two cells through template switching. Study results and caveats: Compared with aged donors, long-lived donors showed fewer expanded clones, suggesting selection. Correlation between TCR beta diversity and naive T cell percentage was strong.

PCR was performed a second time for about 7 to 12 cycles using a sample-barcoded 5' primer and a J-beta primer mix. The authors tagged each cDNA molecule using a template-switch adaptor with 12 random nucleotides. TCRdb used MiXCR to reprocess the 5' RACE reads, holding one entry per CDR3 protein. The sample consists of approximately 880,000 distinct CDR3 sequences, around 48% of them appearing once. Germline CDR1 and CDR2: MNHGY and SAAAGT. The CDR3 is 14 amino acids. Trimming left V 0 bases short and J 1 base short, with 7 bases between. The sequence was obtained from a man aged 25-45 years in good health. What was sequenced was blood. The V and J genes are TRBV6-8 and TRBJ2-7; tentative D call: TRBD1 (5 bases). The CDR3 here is CASSYSGHSYEQYF. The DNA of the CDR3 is TGTGCCAGCAGTTACTCGGGGCATTCCTACGAGCAGTACTTC.